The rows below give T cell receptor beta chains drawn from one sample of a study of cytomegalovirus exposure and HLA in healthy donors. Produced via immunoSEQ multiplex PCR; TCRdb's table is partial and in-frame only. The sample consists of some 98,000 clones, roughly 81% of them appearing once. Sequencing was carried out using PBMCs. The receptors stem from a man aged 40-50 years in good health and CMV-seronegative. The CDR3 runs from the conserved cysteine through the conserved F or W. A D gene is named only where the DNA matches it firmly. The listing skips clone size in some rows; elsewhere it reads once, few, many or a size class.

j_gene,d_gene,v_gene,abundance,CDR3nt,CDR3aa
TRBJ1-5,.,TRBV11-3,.,TGTGCCAGCAGCTTAGCCCGGGGGGTTCGAGGTCAGCCCCAGCATTTT,CASSLARGVRGQPQHF
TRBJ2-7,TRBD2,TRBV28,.,TGTGCCAGCAGGGCAGACGGACTAGCGGGGGAAAAAGCCTACGAGCAGTACTTC,CASRADGLAGEKAYEQYF
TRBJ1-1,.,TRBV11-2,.,TGTGCCAGCAGCCGGACTTGGGCGAACACTGAAGCTTTCTTT,CASSRTWANTEAFF
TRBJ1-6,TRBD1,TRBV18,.,TGTGCCAGCTCACTTGGACAGGGGACCCTTAATTCACCCCTCCACTTT,CASSLGQGTLNSPLHF
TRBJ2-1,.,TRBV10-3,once,TGTGCCATCAATAGGACTAACGAGACCTACAATGAGCAGTTCTTC,CAINRTNETYNEQFF
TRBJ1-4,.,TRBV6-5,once,TGTGCCAGCAGGCCTCCTTCATCCGGCGGCGAAAAACTGTTTTTT,CASRPPSSGGEKLFF
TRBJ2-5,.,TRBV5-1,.,TGCGCCAGCAGCTTGGCCATTGGGACACATTGGCTAGAAGAAGGGACCCAGTACTTC,CASSLAIGTHWLEEGTQYF
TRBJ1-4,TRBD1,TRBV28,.,TGTGCCAGCAGTCTTGGACAGGGCGGAACTAATGAAAAACTGTTTTTT,CASSLGQGGTNEKLFF
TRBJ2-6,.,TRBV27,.,TGTGCCAGCAGGCCTTCGACAGGCAACTCTGGGGCCAACGTCCTGACTTTC,CASRPSTGNSGANVLTF
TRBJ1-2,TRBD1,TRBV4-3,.,TGCGCCAGCAGTCGAGGGACAGGAAATGGCTATGGCTACACCTTC,CASSRGTGNGYGYTF
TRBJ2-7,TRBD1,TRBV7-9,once,TGTGCCAGCAGCGGGACAGCCTACGAGCAGTACTTC,CASSGTAYEQYF
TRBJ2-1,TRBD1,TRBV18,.,TGTGCCAGCTCACCGCCAGAAGGGACAGGCTCCTACAATGAGCAGTTCTTC,CASSPPEGTGSYNEQFF
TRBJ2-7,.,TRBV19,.,TGTGCCAGTAGTAGAACAGGATCCTACGAGCAGTACTTC,CASSRTGSYEQYF
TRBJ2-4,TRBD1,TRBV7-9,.,TGTTCCAGCAGCTTAGATGAGGGGGCATGGAACATTCAGTACTTC,CSSSLDEGAWNIQYF
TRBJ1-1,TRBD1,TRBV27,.,TGTGCCAGCAGTTTAGGAGCCTACGGACAGGGGGACACTGAAGCTTTCTTT,CASSLGAYGQGDTEAFF
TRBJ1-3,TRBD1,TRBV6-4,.,TGTGCCAGCAGTCCCACAGGGGATCCTGGAAACACCATATATTTT,CASSPTGDPGNTIYF
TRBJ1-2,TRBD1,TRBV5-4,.,TGTGCCAGCACACCAGGGGGCAGCTATGGCTACACCTTC,CASTPGGSYGYTF
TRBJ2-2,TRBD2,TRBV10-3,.,TGTGCCATCGGGAATTCCGGGACTAGCGGGGCAAACACCGGGGAGCTGTTTTTT,CAIGNSGTSGANTGELFF
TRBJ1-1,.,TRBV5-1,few,TGCGCCAGCAGCTTGGATGCGACAGGGAACACTGAAGCTTTCTTT,CASSLDATGNTEAFF
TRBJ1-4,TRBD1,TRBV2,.,TGTGCCAGCACGGGACAGGGAGGTGAAAAACTGTTTTTT,CASTGQGGEKLFF
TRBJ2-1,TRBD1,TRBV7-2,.,TGTGCCAGCAGCTTAGGGTACAGGGGTCCTATGAATGAGCAGTTCTTC,CASSLGYRGPMNEQFF
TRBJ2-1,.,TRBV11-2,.,TGTGCCAGCAGCTTATATCGAAAACTCTACAATGAGCAGTTCTTC,CASSLYRKLYNEQFF
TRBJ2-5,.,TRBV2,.,TGTGCCAGCAGTGAAGGTGTCGGGGTGGAGACCCAGTACTTC,CASSEGVGVETQYF
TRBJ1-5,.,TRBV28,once,TGTGCCAGCAGCCCAGACGGGACATCGTCACAGCCCCAGCATTTT,CASSPDGTSSQPQHF
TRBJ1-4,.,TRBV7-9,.,TGTGCCAGCAGCTCACCAAACAGGGTAACTAATGAAAAACTGTTTTTT,CASSSPNRVTNEKLFF
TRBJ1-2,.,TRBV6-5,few,TGTGCCAGCAGTTACTCACCGGATCGGGGAAGTGGCTACACCTTC,CASSYSPDRGSGYTF
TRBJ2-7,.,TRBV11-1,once,TGTGCCAGCAGCTCTGGGACACGTTCCGGCACCTACGAGCAGTACTTC,CASSSGTRSGTYEQYF
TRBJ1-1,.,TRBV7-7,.,TGTGCCAGCAGCTCCAGGGTGTACACTGAAGCTTTCTTT,CASSSRVYTEAFF
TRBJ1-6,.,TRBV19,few,TGTGCCAGTAGATCGGGAAGCTCCTATAATTCACCCCTCCACTTT,CASRSGSSYNSPLHF
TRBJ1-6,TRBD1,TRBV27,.,TGTGCCAGCAGATCACAGGGGACCAATTCACCCCTCCACTTT,CASRSQGTNSPLHF
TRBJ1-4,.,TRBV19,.,TGTGCCAGTAGCCCACGCGGTGGAACTAATGAAAAACTGTTTTTT,CASSPRGGTNEKLFF
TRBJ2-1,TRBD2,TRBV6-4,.,TGTGCCAGCAGTGAACTAGCGGGGGGGATCAATGAGCAGTTCTTC,CASSELAGGINEQFF
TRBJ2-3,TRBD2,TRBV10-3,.,TGTGCCATCAGTGATTCTAGCGGAGCAGATACGCAGTATTTT,CAISDSSGADTQYF
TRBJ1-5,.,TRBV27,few,TGTGCCAGCTCCGGACAGAATAGCAATCAGCCCCAGCATTTT,CASSGQNSNQPQHF
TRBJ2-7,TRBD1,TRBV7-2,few,TGTGCCAGCAGCCCAAATCAAGACAGGGGGCCCGACGAGCAGTACTTC,CASSPNQDRGPDEQYF
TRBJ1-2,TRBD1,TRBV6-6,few,TGTGCCAGCAGTTACTCGACAGGGTTCGCTGGCTACACCTTC,CASSYSTGFAGYTF
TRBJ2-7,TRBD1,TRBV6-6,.,TGTGCCAGCAGTTGGGGACAGGAGAACTACGAGCAGTACTTC,CASSWGQENYEQYF
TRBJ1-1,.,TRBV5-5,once,TGTGCCAGCAGCTTGGTTGGGCGCACTGAAGCTTTCTTT,CASSLVGRTEAFF
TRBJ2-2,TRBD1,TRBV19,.,TGTGCCAGTAGTACAACAGGGACAGGGGGCTTAGGCGGGGAGCTGTTTTTT,CASSTTGTGGLGGELFF
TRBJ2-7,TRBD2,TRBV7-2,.,TGTGCCAGCAGCTTAGCGCCGGCGGGGGGCACGCCGAAATACGAGCAGTACTTC,CASSLAPAGGTPKYEQYF
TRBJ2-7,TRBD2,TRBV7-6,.,TGTGCCAGCAGCTTAGTGGGCGGGGGGGCAGCCTACGAGCAGTACTTC,CASSLVGGGAAYEQYF
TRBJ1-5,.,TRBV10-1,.,TGCGCCAGCAGTCATACGGGCAATCAGCCCCAGCATTTT,CASSHTGNQPQHF
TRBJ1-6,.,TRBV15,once,TGTGCCACCAGCAGAGGTGGGGGGGGAAATTCACCCCTCCACTTT,CATSRGGGGNSPLHF
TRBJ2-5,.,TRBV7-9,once,TGTGCCAGCAGCTTAGGGCTGAGCGTGGAGACCCAGTACTTC,CASSLGLSVETQYF
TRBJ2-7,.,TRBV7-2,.,TGTGCCAGCAGCTTAGCTCGCGGGCCTTCCTACGAGCAGTACTTC,CASSLARGPSYEQYF
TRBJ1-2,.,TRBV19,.,TGTGCGTCATCCGCCCAATTGGGGGGTGGAAACTATGGCTACACCTTC,CASSAQLGGGNYGYTF
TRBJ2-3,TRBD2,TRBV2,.,TGTGCCAGCAGTTTCGAGACTAGCGCCACAGATACGCAGTATTTT,CASSFETSATDTQYF
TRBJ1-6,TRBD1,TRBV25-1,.,TGTGCCAGCGGTGGGGACAGGTTCAGTTCACCCCTCCACTTT,CASGGDRFSSPLHF
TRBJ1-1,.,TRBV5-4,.,TGTGCCAGCAGCTTGGCCGAGACAGGTAACACTGAAGCTTTCTTT,CASSLAETGNTEAFF
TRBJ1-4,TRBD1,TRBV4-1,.,TGCGCCAGCAGCCAAGAAGGAGACAGGGTTAAAGGAAAACTGTTTTTT,CASSQEGDRVKGKLFF
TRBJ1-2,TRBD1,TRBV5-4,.,TGTGCCAGCAGCTTGGATGGGACAGGAAAATATGGCTACACCTTC,CASSLDGTGKYGYTF
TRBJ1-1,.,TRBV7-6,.,TGTGCCAGCAGCACCAGGGGATGGACTGAAGCTTTCTTT,CASSTRGWTEAFF
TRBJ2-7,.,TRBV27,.,TGTGCCAGCAGTCGCCAGGTTGCTGACGAGCAGTACTTC,CASSRQVADEQYF
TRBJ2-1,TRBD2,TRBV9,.,TGTGCCAGCAGCTCCAGGACTAGTTCTACACACAATGAGCAGTTCTTC,CASSSRTSSTHNEQFF
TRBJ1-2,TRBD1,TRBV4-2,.,TGTGCCAGCAGCCCTAGAGACGGACAGGGGTCGTATGGCTACACCTTC,CASSPRDGQGSYGYTF
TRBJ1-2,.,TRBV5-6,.,TGTGCCAGCAGCTTGCGTAAGGGGCGTATCTATGGCTACACCTTC,CASSLRKGRIYGYTF
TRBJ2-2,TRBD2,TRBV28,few,TGTGCCAGCACCCTGAACGGGGGGGCGAACACCGGGGAGCTGTTTTTT,CASTLNGGANTGELFF
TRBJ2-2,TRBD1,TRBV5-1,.,TGCGCCAGCAGCGTGGACAGGGGAGCGGTCGGGGAGCTGTTTTTT,CASSVDRGAVGELFF
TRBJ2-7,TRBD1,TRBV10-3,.,TGTGCCTCTTCAGGGGGCGGTGAGCAGTACTTC,CASSGGGEQYF
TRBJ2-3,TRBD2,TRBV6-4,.,TGTGCCAGCAGAAGGACTAGCGGGGAGGCAGATACGCAGTATTTT,CASRRTSGEADTQYF